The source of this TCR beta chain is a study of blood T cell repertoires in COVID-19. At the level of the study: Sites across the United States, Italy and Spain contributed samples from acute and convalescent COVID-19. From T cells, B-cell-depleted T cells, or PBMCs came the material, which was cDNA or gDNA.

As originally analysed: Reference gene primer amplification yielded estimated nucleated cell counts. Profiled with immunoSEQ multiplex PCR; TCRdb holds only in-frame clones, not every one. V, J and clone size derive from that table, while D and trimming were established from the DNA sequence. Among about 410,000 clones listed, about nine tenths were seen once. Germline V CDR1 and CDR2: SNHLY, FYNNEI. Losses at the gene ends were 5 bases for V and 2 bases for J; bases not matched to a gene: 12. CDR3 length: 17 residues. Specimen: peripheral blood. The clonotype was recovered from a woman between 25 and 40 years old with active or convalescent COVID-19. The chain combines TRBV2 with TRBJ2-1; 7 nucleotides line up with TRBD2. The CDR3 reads CASSQRGAGSTYNEQFF. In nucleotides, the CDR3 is TGTGCCAGCAGTCAGCGCGGAGCGGGGTCAACCTACAATGAGCAGTTCTTC.